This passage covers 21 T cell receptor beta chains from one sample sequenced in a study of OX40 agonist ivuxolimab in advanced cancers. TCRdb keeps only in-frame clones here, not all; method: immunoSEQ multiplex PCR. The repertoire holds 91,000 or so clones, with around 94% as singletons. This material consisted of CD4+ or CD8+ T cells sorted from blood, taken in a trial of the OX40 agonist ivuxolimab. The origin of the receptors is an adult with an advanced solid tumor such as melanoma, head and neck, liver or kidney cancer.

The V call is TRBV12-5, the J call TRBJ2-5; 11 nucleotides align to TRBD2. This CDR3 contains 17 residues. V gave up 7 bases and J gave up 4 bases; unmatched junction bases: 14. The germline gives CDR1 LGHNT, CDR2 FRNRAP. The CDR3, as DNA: TGTGCTAGTGCGCTGTTGTTAGCGGGAGGGCCGGGAGAGACCCAGTACTTC. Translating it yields CASALLLAGGPGETQYF.

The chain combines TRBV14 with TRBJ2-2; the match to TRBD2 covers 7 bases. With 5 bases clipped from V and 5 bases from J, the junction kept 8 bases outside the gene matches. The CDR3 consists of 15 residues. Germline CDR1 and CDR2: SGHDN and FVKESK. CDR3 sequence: CASSWTSQSTGELFF. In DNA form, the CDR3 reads TGTGCCAGCAGCTGGACTAGTCAATCAACCGGGGAGCTGTTTTTT. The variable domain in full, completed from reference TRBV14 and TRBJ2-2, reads EAGVTQFPSHSVIEKGQTVTLRCDPISGHDNLYWYRRVMGKEIKFLLHFVKESKQDESGMPNNRFLAERTGGTYSTLKVQPAELEDSGVYFCASSWTSQSTGELFFGEGSRLTVL.

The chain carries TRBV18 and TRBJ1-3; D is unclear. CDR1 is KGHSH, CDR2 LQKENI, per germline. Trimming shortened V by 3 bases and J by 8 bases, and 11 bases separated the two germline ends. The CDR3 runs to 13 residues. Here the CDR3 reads CASSPHPGDTIYF. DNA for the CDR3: TGTGCCAGCTCACCGCACCCAGGTGACACCATATATTTT. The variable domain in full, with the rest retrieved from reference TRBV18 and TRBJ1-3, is NAGVMQNPRHLVRRRGQEARLRCSPMKGHSHVYWYRQLPEEGLKFMVYLQKENIIDESGMPKERFSAEFPKEGPSILRIQQVVRGDSAAYFCASSPHPGDTIYFGEGSWLTVV.

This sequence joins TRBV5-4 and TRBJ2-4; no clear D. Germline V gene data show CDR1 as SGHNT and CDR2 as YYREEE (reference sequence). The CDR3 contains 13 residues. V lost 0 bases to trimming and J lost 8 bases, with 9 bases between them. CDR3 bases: TGTGCCAGCAGCTTGGCGCAGCTAGACATTCAGTACTTC. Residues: CASSLAQLDIQYF.

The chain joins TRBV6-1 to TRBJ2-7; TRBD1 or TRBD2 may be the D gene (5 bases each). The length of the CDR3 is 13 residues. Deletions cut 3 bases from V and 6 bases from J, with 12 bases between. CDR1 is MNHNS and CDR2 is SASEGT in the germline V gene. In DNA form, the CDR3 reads TGTGCCAGCAGTGAGGTTGGGGGTTTCGAGCAGTACTTC. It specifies CASSEVGGFEQYF.

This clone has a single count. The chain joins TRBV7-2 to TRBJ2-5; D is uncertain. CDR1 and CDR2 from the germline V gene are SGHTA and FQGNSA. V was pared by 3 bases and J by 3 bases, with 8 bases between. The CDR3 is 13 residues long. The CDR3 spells CASSLHREETQYF. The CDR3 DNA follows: TGTGCCAGCAGCTTGCATCGCGAAGAGACCCAGTACTTC.

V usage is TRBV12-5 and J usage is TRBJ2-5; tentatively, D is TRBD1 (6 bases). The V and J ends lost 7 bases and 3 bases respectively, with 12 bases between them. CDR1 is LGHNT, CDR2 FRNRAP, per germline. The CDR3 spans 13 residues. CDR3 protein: CASADRIEETQYF. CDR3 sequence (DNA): TGTGCTAGTGCTGACAGGATAGAAGAGACCCAGTACTTC.

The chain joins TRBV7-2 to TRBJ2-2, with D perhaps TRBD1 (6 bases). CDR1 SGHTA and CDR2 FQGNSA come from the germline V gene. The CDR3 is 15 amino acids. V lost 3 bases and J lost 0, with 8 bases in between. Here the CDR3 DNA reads TGTGCCAGCAGCTTGAGGGGGTCGAACACCGGGGAGCTGTTTTTT. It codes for CASSLRGSNTGELFF.

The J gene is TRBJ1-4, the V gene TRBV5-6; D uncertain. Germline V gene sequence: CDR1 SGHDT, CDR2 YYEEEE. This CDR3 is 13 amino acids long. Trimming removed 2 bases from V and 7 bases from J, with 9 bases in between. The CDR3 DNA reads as TGTGCCAGCAGCTTCGGTTTCGGTGAAAAACTGTTTTTT. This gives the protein CASSFGFGEKLFF.

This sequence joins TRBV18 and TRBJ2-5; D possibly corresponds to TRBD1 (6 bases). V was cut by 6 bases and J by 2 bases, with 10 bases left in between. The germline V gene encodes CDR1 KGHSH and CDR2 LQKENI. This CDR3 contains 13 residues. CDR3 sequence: CASSRGRQETQYF. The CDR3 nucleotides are TGTGCCAGCTCTAGGGGGAGACAAGAGACCCAGTACTTC.

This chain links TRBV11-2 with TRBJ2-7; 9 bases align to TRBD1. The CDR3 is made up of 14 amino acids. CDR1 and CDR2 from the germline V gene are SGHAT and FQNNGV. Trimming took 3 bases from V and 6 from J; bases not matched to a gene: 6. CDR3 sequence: CASSFDRGSGEQYF. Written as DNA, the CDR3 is TGTGCCAGCAGCTTTGACAGGGGGAGTGGCGAGCAGTACTTC.

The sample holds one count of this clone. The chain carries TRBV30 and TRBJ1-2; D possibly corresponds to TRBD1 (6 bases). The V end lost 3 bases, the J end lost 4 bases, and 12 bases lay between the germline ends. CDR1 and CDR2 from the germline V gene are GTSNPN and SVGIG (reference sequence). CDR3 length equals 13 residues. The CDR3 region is CAWREKGGYGYTF. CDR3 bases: TGTGCCTGGAGGGAAAAGGGGGGCTATGGCTACACCTTC.

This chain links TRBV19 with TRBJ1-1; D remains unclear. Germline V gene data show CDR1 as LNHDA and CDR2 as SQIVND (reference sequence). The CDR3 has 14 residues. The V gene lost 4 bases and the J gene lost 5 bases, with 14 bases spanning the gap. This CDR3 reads CASSNVGLLTEAFF. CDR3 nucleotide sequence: TGTGCCAGTAGTAATGTCGGCCTCCTTACTGAAGCTTTCTTT.

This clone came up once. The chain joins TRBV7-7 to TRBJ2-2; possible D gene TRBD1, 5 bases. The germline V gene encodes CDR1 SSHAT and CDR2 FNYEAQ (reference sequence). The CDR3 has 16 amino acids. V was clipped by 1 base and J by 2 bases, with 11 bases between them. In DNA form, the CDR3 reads TGTGCCAGCAGCTTAGGGGCGCAGGGAAACACCGGGGAGCTGTTTTTT. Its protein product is CASSLGAQGNTGELFF.

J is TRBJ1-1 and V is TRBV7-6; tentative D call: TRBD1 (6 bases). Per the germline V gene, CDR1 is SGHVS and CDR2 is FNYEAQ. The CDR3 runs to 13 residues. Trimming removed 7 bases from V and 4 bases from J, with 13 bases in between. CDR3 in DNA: TGTGCCAGCAAGGCGGGAGGGGGCACTGAAGCTTTCTTT. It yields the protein CASKAGGGTEAFF.

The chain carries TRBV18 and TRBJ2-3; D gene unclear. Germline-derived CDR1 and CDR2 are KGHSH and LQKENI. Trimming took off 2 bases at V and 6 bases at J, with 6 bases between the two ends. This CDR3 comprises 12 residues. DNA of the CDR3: TGTGCCAGCTCACCAACAGCGGATACGCAGTATTTT. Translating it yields CASSPTADTQYF.

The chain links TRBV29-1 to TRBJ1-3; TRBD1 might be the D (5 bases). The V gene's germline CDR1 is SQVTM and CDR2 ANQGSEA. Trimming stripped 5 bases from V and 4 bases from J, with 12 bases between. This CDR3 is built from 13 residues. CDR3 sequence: CSVRRGGGNTIYF. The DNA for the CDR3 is TGCAGCGTTCGACGGGGCGGGGGAAACACCATATATTTT.

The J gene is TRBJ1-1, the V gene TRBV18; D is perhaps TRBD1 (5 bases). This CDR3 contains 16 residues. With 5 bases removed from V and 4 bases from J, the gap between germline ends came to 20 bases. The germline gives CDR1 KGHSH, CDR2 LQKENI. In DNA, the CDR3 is TGTGCCAGCTCATTTCAGGGCGCGGGGAGGGCCACTGAAGCTTTCTTT. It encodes CASSFQGAGRATEAFF.

CDR3 sequence reads: CASSPDVLNTEAFF. Here the CDR3 DNA reads TGTGCCAGCAGTCCCGATGTTTTGAACACTGAAGCTTTCTTT. The chain combines TRBV6-6 with TRBJ1-1; no clear D. The CDR3 extends over 14 amino acids. Trimming removed 5 bases at V and 0 bases at J, with 10 bases between. CDR1 is MNHNY, CDR2 SVGAGI, per germline (reference sequence).

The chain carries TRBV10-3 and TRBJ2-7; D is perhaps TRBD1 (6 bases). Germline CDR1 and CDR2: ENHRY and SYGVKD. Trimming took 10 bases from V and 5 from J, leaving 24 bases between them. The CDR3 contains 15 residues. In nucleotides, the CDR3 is TGTGCCACCCACTACCAGGGGCCTCCTAACCACGAGCAGTACTTC. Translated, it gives CATHYQGPPNHEQYF.

The DNA for the CDR3 is TGCAGTGCTAGGGCCTCGGACGAGCAGTACTTC. This sequence encodes CSARASDEQYF. The chain couples TRBV20-1 to TRBJ2-7, with unresolved D. Germline assignment: CDR1 DFQATT and CDR2 SNEGSKA (reference sequence). The CDR3 extends over 11 amino acids. The V end was cut by 3 bases, the J end by 5 bases, with 8 bases between.